These 32 T cell receptor beta chains were sequenced from one sample in a study of CD8 T cells in Susac syndrome. Roughly 0.45 to 1 ug RNA was reverse transcribed with random hexamers. TCRdb re-analysed the immunoSEQ multiplex PCR reads in MiXCR, keeping a single row per CDR3 protein. The profile shows under 200,000 distinct CDR3 sequences, approximately 95% of them singletons. Sequenced input: CD4+ T cells from PBMCs. The receptors were gathered from a human donor with Susac syndrome.

The J gene is TRBJ2-5, the V gene TRBV25-1; 8 nucleotides align to TRBD1. The germline V gene encodes CDR1 MGHDK and CDR2 SYGVNS. CDR3 size: 15 residues. J gave up 4 bases and V 3 bases, and 7 bases lay outside the gene matches. The CDR3 nucleotides are TGTGCCAGCAGTGATCCAGGGGGCGCGGGAGAGACCCAGTACTTC. Its protein product is CASSDPGGAGETQYF.

V is TRBV29-1 and J is TRBJ1-5; D might be TRBD1 (5 bases). Germline lookup yields CDR1 SQVTM and CDR2 ANQGSEA. The V end was cut by 4 bases, the J end by 0 bases, with 7 bases between. The CDR3 is 13 residues long. This CDR3 is CSVATGSNQPQHF. For the CDR3, the DNA is TGCAGCGTTGCAACAGGTAGCAATCAGCCCCAGCATTTT.

The rearrangement links TRBV4-3 to TRBJ2-2; D call uncertain. The CDR3 is 13 amino acids. Germline loops: CDR1 LGHNA, CDR2 YSLEER. V was clipped by 3 bases and J by 5 bases, with 7 bases between them. The CDR3 DNA reads TGCGCCAGCAGCCAGGAGAAAACCGGGGAGCTGTTTTTT. It encodes CASSQEKTGELFF.

The chain employs TRBV7-9 and TRBJ2-1; no reliable D call. This CDR3 is built from 12 residues. Trimming shortened V by 7 bases and J by 4 bases, and 8 bases separated the two germline ends. Germline V gene sequence: CDR1 SEHNR, CDR2 FQNEAQ (reference sequence). The CDR3, as DNA: TGTGCCAGCACGCAGGAATACAATGAGCAGTTCTTC. Translating gives CASTQEYNEQFF.

The J gene is TRBJ2-6, the V gene TRBV5-6, with D possibly being TRBD1 or TRBD2 (6 bases each). V was clipped by 4 bases and J by 0 bases, with 17 bases between them. This CDR3 has 18 amino acids. Per the germline V gene, CDR1 is SGHDT and CDR2 is YYEEEE. DNA for the CDR3: TGTGCCAGCAGCGCCCCGGGGGCGCCTCACTCTGGGGCCAACGTCCTGACTTTC. Translating it yields CASSAPGAPHSGANVLTF.

This clonotype was recorded once. The chain has TRBV6-2 or TRBV6-3 and TRBJ1-1; tentative D call: TRBD1 (6 bases). From germline, CDR1 is MNHEY and CDR2 SVGEGT. This CDR3 comprises 12 residues. Trimming took 6 bases from V and 5 from J, leaving 10 bases between them. CDR3 region: CASRTGSTEAFF. In DNA form, the CDR3 reads TGTGCCAGCAGAACAGGGTCAACTGAAGCTTTCTTT.

The rearrangement joins TRBV9 to TRBJ2-1; 14 nucleotides align to TRBD2. V shed 4 bases, J shed 6 bases, and the junction held 3 bases outside the gene matches. This CDR3 comprises 15 residues. Germline CDR1 SGDLS, CDR2 YYNGEE. CDR3 DNA sequence: TGTGCCAGCAGCACGGGACTAGCGGGAGTCAATGAGCAGTTCTTC. Encoded protein: CASSTGLAGVNEQFF.

The V call is TRBV27, the J call TRBJ1-5; D perhaps matches TRBD1 (5 bases). CDR3 length: 13 amino acids. The V end lost 8 bases, the J end lost 2 bases, and 10 bases lay between the germline ends. Germline V gene sequence: CDR1 MNHEY, CDR2 SMNVEV (reference sequence). CDR3 sequence: CASRRGGNQPQHF. The CDR3 coding sequence is TGTGCCAGCCGCCGAGGGGGCAATCAGCCCCAGCATTTT.

This chain joins TRBV6-6 and TRBJ2-1; TRBD2 aligns across 12 bases. Germline lookup yields CDR1 MNHNY and CDR2 SVGAGI (reference sequence). J was trimmed by 7 bases and V by 7 bases; bases with no gene match: 8. There are 15 residues in the CDR3. The CDR3 coding sequence is TGTGCCAGCACCCTAGCGGGGGGGCTTGGGAATGAGCAGTTCTTC. This sequence encodes CASTLAGGLGNEQFF.

The chain recombines TRBV20-1 with TRBJ1-2; D uncertain. Between the trimmed V and J ends, which lost 1 base and 6 bases, there was a span of 9 bases. The CDR3 extends over 12 amino acids. The germline gives CDR1 DFQATT, CDR2 SNEGSKA (reference sequence). As DNA, the CDR3 is TGCAGTGCTAGAGGGGGTATCGATGGCTACACCTTC. Translating gives CSARGGIDGYTF.

Points on this clonotype: Sequence at one end of the junction differs from germline and may be a read error. The chain is built from TRBV29-1 and TRBJ1-1; D is unclear. Germline V gene sequence: CDR1 SQVTM, CDR2 ANQGSEA. There are 12 residues in the CDR3. CDR3 coding DNA: TGCAGCGTTGAAGAAGGGAACATTGAAGCTTTCTTT. This translates into CSVEEGNIEAFF.

This sequence joins TRBV5-4 and TRBJ2-5; maybe TRBD2 (6 bases). Between the trimmed V and J ends, which lost 4 bases and 5 bases, there was a span of 18 bases. The CDR3 runs to 15 residues. Germline V gives CDR1 SGHNT, CDR2 YYREEE (reference sequence). CDR3: CASSRTTTSWETQYF. CDR3 in DNA: TGTGCCAGCAGCCGCACTACGACTAGTTGGGAGACCCAGTACTTC.

This sequence joins TRBV20-1 and TRBJ2-3, with D unresolved. Trimming took 0 bases from V and 2 from J, leaving 18 bases between them. CDR1 and CDR2 from the germline V gene are DFQATT and SNEGSKA (reference sequence). The CDR3 spans 17 residues. The CDR3 sequence is CSARDLGLTYNTDTQYF. The CDR3 coding sequence is TGCAGTGCTAGAGATTTGGGATTGACTTATAACACAGATACGCAGTATTTT.

The genes are TRBV28 and TRBJ2-7; D is undetermined. Looked up from germline, CDR1 is MDHEN and CDR2 is SYDVKM. V was trimmed by 2 bases and J by 0 bases, leaving 8 bases between them. The CDR3 has 14 residues. The CDR3 DNA sequence: TGTGCCAGCAGTTTACCGGCTGTCTCCTACGAGCAGTACTTC. Translating gives CASSLPAVSYEQYF.

V is TRBV6-2 or TRBV6-3 and J is TRBJ1-5; D may be TRBD1 (5 bases). CDR1 is MNHEY, CDR2 SVGEGT, per germline. Trimming took off 2 bases at V and 7 bases at J, with 12 bases between the two ends. This CDR3 region has 14 residues. CDR3 nucleotides: TGTGCCAGCAGTTACGGGGGGGGTCGCCAGCCCCAGCATTTT. It translates to CASSYGGGRQPQHF.

The rearrangement uses TRBV7-2 and TRBJ1-4; tentative D call: TRBD1 (5 bases). CDR1 SGHTA and CDR2 FQGNSA come from the germline V gene. Trimming shortened V by 2 bases and J by 10 bases, and 17 bases separated the two germline ends. This CDR3 has 15 amino acids. The CDR3 DNA follows: TGTGCCAGCAGCTTATGGGGGTCAGGCCAGGGAAAACTGTTTTTT. This gives the protein CASSLWGSGQGKLFF.

The V call is TRBV3-1, the J call TRBJ2-7; D not certain. The V gene lost 5 bases and the J gene lost 0 bases, with 11 bases spanning the gap. CDR1 LGHDT and CDR2 YNNKEL come from the germline V gene (reference sequence). The CDR3 runs 14 residues. CDR3 protein: CASSKIPGSYEQYF. CDR3 bases: TGTGCCAGCAGCAAGATCCCGGGCTCCTACGAGCAGTACTTC.

The chain is built from TRBV30 and TRBJ1-1; maybe TRBD1 (5 bases). Germline loops: CDR1 GTSNPN, CDR2 SVGIG (reference sequence). V was pared by 4 bases and J by 5 bases, with 20 bases between. The CDR3 sequence is 15 residues long. The CDR3 sequence is CAWTMGPGKGTEAFF. CDR3 in DNA: TGTGCCTGGACCATGGGACCAGGAAAGGGAACTGAAGCTTTCTTT.

J is TRBJ2-1 and V is TRBV10-3, with a possible D match to TRBD2 (6 bases). The CDR3 covers 12 residues. With 1 base removed from V and 10 bases from J, the gap between germline ends came to 8 bases. Germline assignment: CDR1 ENHRY and CDR2 SYGVKD. CDR3 DNA: TGTGCCATCAGTGAGTGGCGGGACGAGCAGTTCTTC. Its protein is CAISEWRDEQFF.

The V call is TRBV15, the J call TRBJ2-5; TRBD1 matches 7 bases. The germline gives CDR1 LNHNV, CDR2 YYDKDF (reference sequence). The V segment lost 5 bases and the J segment 4 bases; nucleotides outside the gene matches: 13. The CDR3 length is 16 residues. The CDR3 DNA sequence: TGTGCCACCAGCGGAAGACAGGGAGTTATTTCAGAGACCCAGTACTTC. Translating it yields CATSGRQGVISETQYF.

This CDR3 is CSGGQPDTQYF. CDR3 in DNA: TGCAGCGGGGGACAACCTGATACGCAGTATTTT. V and J are TRBV29-1 and TRBJ2-3, with D perhaps matching TRBD1 (6 bases). From germline, CDR1 is SQVTM and CDR2 ANQGSEA. This CDR3 contains 11 residues. The V and J ends lost 7 bases and 6 bases respectively, with 11 bases between them.

V and J are TRBV27 and TRBJ2-7; D is unclear. Germline V gene sequence: CDR1 MNHEY, CDR2 SMNVEV (reference sequence). The V gene lost 5 bases and the J gene lost 3 bases, with 14 bases spanning the gap. The CDR3 is 14 residues long. The CDR3 protein is CASSARAPNYEQYF. CDR3 bases: TGTGCCAGCAGTGCCCGTGCGCCCAACTACGAGCAGTACTTC.

The V call is TRBV25-1, the J call TRBJ1-4, with 8 positions matching TRBD1. V lost 7 bases to trimming and J lost 4 bases; unmatched junction nucleotides: 5. Germline values: CDR1 MGHDK, CDR2 SYGVNS. CDR3 length equals 14 residues. CDR3 in DNA: TGTGCCAGCAATGCAGGGGGCCGTAATGAAAAACTGTTTTTT. Residues: CASNAGGRNEKLFF.

Written as DNA, the CDR3 is TGTGCCACCAGATCCCCCGGGACAGGGGGAGTCACTGAAGCTTTCTTT. It encodes CATRSPGTGGVTEAFF. The V gene is TRBV24-1, the J gene TRBJ1-1; TRBD1 agrees at 11 bases. From germline, CDR1 is KGHDR and CDR2 SFDVKD. The CDR3 runs to 16 residues. V lost 7 bases and J lost 4; bases outside the gene matches: 10.

This clonotype was picked up one time. The chain employs TRBV7-6 and TRBJ1-1; D not resolved. The V end was cut by 5 bases, the J end by 3 bases, with 4 bases between. Germline V gene lookup returns CDR1 SGHVS and CDR2 FNYEAQ. The CDR3 extends over 11 amino acids. The CDR3, as DNA: TGTGCCAGCAGCCCTTACACTGAAGCTTTCTTT. Translation: CASSPYTEAFF.

This chain joins TRBV15 and TRBJ2-5, with 9 bases aligning to TRBD1. The V gene end was trimmed by 7 bases and the J gene end by 1 base; junction bases not matched to a gene: 7. The germline CDR1 and CDR2 sequences are LNHNV and YYDKDF (reference sequence). The CDR3 is 15 amino acids. CDR3 in amino acids: CATNPGQGFQETQYF. The CDR3 nucleotides read TGTGCCACCAACCCGGGACAGGGATTCCAAGAGACCCAGTACTTC.

The genes are TRBV7-9 and TRBJ2-3; the D gene is possibly TRBD1 (6 bases). This CDR3 is 15 amino acids long. Between the trimmed V and J ends, which lost 4 bases and 4 bases, there was a span of 15 bases. The germline V gene encodes CDR1 SEHNR and CDR2 FQNEAQ (reference sequence). CDR3 loop: CASSSNYRDADTQYF. CDR3 in DNA: TGTGCCAGCAGCTCAAATTACAGGGACGCAGATACGCAGTATTTT.

J is TRBJ2-5 and V is TRBV7-8; 9 bases are shared with TRBD1. The CDR3 loop spans 16 amino acids. Trimming took 7 bases from V and 2 from J; bases not matched to a gene: 11. Germline V gives CDR1 SGHVS, CDR2 FQNEAQ. The CDR3: CASTPSPGQGQETQYF. The CDR3 DNA reads TGTGCCAGCACCCCGTCCCCGGGACAGGGACAAGAGACCCAGTACTTC.

This sequence joins TRBV19 and TRBJ2-1; 11 bases line up with TRBD1. The CDR3 has 14 residues. Losses at the gene ends were 10 bases for V and 2 bases for J; bases not matched to a gene: 4. CDR1 and CDR2 from the germline V gene are LNHDA and SQIVND (reference sequence). The chain's CDR3 is CATRDRGTYNEQFF. In DNA form, the CDR3 reads TGTGCCACCCGGGACAGGGGGACCTACAATGAGCAGTTCTTC.

The chain carries TRBV18 and TRBJ2-3, with D hard to call. CDR1 is KGHSH, CDR2 LQKENI, per germline. This CDR3 is 12 amino acids long. The V gene lost 4 bases and the J gene lost 6 bases, with 8 bases spanning the gap. CDR3 bases: TGTGCCAGCTCACAACTTGAGGATACGCAGTATTTT. Residues: CASSQLEDTQYF.

A single count supports this clonotype. The V gene is TRBV5-1, the J gene TRBJ1-2, with unresolved D. Germline V gene lookup returns CDR1 SGHRS and CDR2 YFSETQ. The CDR3 loop spans 13 amino acids. V lost 4 bases and J 7 bases, leaving 14 bases between the germline ends. This CDR3 reads CASSSFGLGGYTF. In DNA, the CDR3 is TGCGCCAGCAGCAGCTTCGGACTCGGTGGCTACACCTTC. Full variable domain (rest looked up from reference TRBV5-1 and TRBJ1-2): KAGVTQTPRYLIKTRGQQVTLSCSPISGHRSVSWYQQTPGQGLQFLFEYFSETQRNKGNFPGRFSGRQFSNSRSEMNVSTLELGDSALYLCASSSFGLGGYTFGSGTRLTVV.

The table lists this clonotype with a count of one. The chain's CDR3 is CATSDRGSGANVLTF. In nucleotides, the CDR3 is TGTGCCACCAGTGATCGGGGCTCTGGGGCCAACGTCCTGACTTTC. The chain joins TRBV24-1 to TRBJ2-6, with D possibly being TRBD2 (5 bases). Trimming stripped 3 bases from V and 0 bases from J, with 5 bases between. Germline CDR1 and CDR2: KGHDR and SFDVKD. This CDR3 has 15 residues.